These 17 T cell receptor beta chains were all obtained from the same sample, sequenced in a study of T cell responses to AZD1222 COVID-19 vaccine. Generated by immunoSEQ multiplex PCR, the TCRdb table keeps only in-frame clones and is missing some. The profile shows 85,000 to 130,000 clones, 90% of them singletons. This specimen was peripheral blood, taken 28 days after the second AZD1222 dose. The receptors stem from an adult who received the AZD1222 COVID-19 vaccine.

This chain joins TRBV6-5 and TRBJ1-5; 7 positions match TRBD1. Germline trimming cut 4 bases from V and 3 bases from J; bases unmatched to any gene: 6. Germline lookup yields CDR1 MNHEY and CDR2 SVGAGI. The CDR3 is 15 amino acids. The CDR3 reads CASSFGDSLNQPQHF. The CDR3 coding sequence is TGTGCCAGCAGTTTTGGGGACAGTCTCAATCAGCCCCAGCATTTT.

This clone showed up just once. The J gene is TRBJ1-2, the V gene TRBV6-2 or TRBV6-3, with D perhaps matching TRBD1 (5 bases). Germline CDR1 reads MNHEY; CDR2 reads SVGEGT. Trimming cost V 2 bases and J 8 bases, with 15 bases left between them. There are 14 residues in the CDR3. CDR3 region: CASSYELAGRGYTF. DNA for the CDR3: TGTGCCAGCAGTTACGAACTGGCAGGGCGAGGCTACACCTTC.

The chain uses TRBV6-5 and TRBJ2-3; possible D gene TRBD1, 5 bases. From germline, CDR1 is MNHEY and CDR2 SVGAGI. This CDR3 comprises 16 residues. V lost 2 bases to trimming and J lost 0 bases, with 12 bases between them. CDR3 sequence: CASSYQGLDSTDTQYF. CDR3 nucleotides: TGTGCCAGCAGTTACCAGGGATTGGATAGCACAGATACGCAGTATTTT.

In DNA, the CDR3 is TGTGCCAGCAGTGAACACCGCAATCAGCCCCAGCATTTT. As protein: CASSEHRNQPQHF. The rearrangement joins TRBV6-1 to TRBJ1-5; D is uncertain. The germline gives CDR1 MNHNS, CDR2 SASEGT. The V gene lost 2 bases and the J gene lost 2 bases, with 4 bases spanning the gap. The CDR3 totals 13 residues.

The gene calls are TRBV9 and TRBJ2-1; D is unresolved. CDR1 is SGDLS, CDR2 YYNGEE, per germline. This CDR3 region has 13 residues. V was clipped by 0 bases and J by 8 bases, with 9 bases between them. The CDR3 sequence: CASSVGQLHEQFF. DNA of the CDR3: TGTGCCAGCAGCGTAGGTCAGTTGCATGAGCAGTTCTTC.

This clone occurred once. The CDR3: CASSSSRTENYGYTF. The CDR3 nucleotides read TGTGCCAGCAGCTCAAGCCGGACAGAAAACTATGGCTACACCTTC. This chain links TRBV7-9 with TRBJ1-2; maybe TRBD1 (6 bases). From germline, CDR1 is SEHNR and CDR2 FQNEAQ (reference sequence). V was clipped by 4 bases and J by 2 bases, with 14 bases between them. The CDR3 runs 15 residues.

A single count supports this clone. The chain recombines TRBV7-3 with TRBJ1-1; no definite D call. V lost 9 bases and J 4 bases, leaving 9 bases between the germline ends. Looked up from germline, CDR1 is SGHTA and CDR2 is FQGTGA. CDR3 length: 11 amino acids. As DNA, the CDR3 is TGTGCCAGAAGGGCGGCCACTGAAGCTTTCTTT. This codes for CARRAATEAFF.

The chain combines TRBV3-1 (or the pseudogene TRBV3-2) with TRBJ1-6, with 11 nucleotides matching TRBD1. This CDR3 is 19 amino acids long. Germline loops: CDR1 LGHDT, CDR2 YNNKEL (reference sequence). Trimming at V came to 3 bases and at J to 4 bases, leaving 11 bases not matched to a gene. The CDR3 sequence: CASSHDPRTGGLYNSPLHF. CDR3 nucleotides: TGTGCCAGCAGCCATGATCCCCGGACAGGGGGCTTGTATAATTCACCCCTCCACTTT.

This clone showed up just a few times. This chain joins TRBV7-9 and TRBJ2-2; D possibly corresponds to TRBD1 (5 bases). Trimming removed 2 bases at V and 6 bases at J, with 10 bases between. The CDR3 totals 14 residues. Germline loops: CDR1 SEHNR, CDR2 FQNEAQ (reference sequence). The CDR3 sequence: CASSLQGSAGELFF. The CDR3 DNA reads TGTGCCAGCAGCTTACAGGGATCGGCCGGGGAGCTGTTTTTT. Full variable domain (rest looked up from reference TRBV7-9 and TRBJ2-2): DTGVSQNPRHKITKRGQNVTFRCDPISEHNRLYWYRQTLGQGPEFLTYFQNEAQLEKSRLLSDRFSAERPKGSFSTLEIQRTEQGDSAMYLCASSLQGSAGELFFGEGSRLTVL.

The chain recombines TRBV15 with TRBJ2-3; D might be TRBD1 or TRBD2, each matching 6 bases. CDR3 length: 12 amino acids. Germline CDR1 and CDR2: LNHNV and YYDKDF (reference sequence). With 7 bases removed from V and 6 bases from J, the gap between germline ends came to 11 bases. The CDR3 is CATTQGRDTQYF. The CDR3 DNA follows: TGTGCCACCACTCAGGGGAGGGATACGCAGTATTTT.

The V and J genes are TRBV2 and TRBJ1-5; D is possibly TRBD1 (5 bases). Trimming removed 6 bases from V and 2 bases from J, with 14 bases in between. Germline V gene lookup returns CDR1 SNHLY and CDR2 FYNNEI. The CDR3 has 15 residues. The chain's CDR3 is CASSGTTSGNQPQHF. The CDR3, as DNA: TGTGCCAGCAGCGGGACTACTTCGGGCAATCAGCCCCAGCATTTT.

The chain recombines TRBV9 with TRBJ2-5; 9 nucleotides align to TRBD2. V trimming: 0 bases; J trimming: 2 bases; junction bases outside the gene matches: 2. This CDR3 has 15 amino acids. Germline lookup yields CDR1 SGDLS and CDR2 YYNGEE. DNA of the CDR3: TGTGCCAGCAGCGTAGATAGCGGGAGACAAGAGACCCAGTACTTC. Encoded protein: CASSVDSGRQETQYF.

The chain carries TRBV18 and TRBJ1-1; no clear D gene. There are 15 residues in the CDR3. Germline CDR1 reads KGHSH; CDR2 reads LQKENI. V shed 3 bases and J shed 1 base, with 12 bases lying between them. CDR3 DNA: TGTGCCAGCTCACCCGAGAGGGTCGGGAACACTGAAGCTTTCTTT. Encoded protein: CASSPERVGNTEAFF. Drawing the rest from reference TRBV18 and TRBJ1-1, the complete variable domain is NAGVMQNPRHLVRRRGQEARLRCSPMKGHSHVYWYRQLPEEGLKFMVYLQKENIIDESGMPKERFSAEFPKEGPSILRIQQVVRGDSAAYFCASSPERVGNTEAFFGQGTRLTVV.

This sequence joins TRBV2 and TRBJ2-3, with 7 positions matching TRBD2. V was pared by 3 bases and J by 0 bases, with 6 bases of the junction left unmatched. This CDR3 has 16 amino acids. Germline V gene data show CDR1 as SNHLY and CDR2 as FYNNEI. In nucleotides, the CDR3 is TGTGCCAGCAGTGATCTAGCGGAAACTAGCACAGATACGCAGTATTTT. This sequence encodes CASSDLAETSTDTQYF.

The rearrangement joins TRBV6-4 to TRBJ1-5; tentatively, D is TRBD1 (6 bases). CDR3 size: 18 residues. The V and J ends lost 7 bases and 3 bases respectively, with 25 bases between them. Germline V gene data show CDR1 as MRHNA and CDR2 as SNTAGT. The CDR3, as DNA: TGTGCCAGCATTTCCTGGGGGGGCCAGGGAGATTTCAATCAGCCCCAGCATTTT. Protein product: CASISWGGQGDFNQPQHF.

The rearrangement uses TRBV3-1 (or the pseudogene TRBV3-2) and TRBJ2-2; weak D call: TRBD2 (7 bases). Germline V lookup: CDR1 LGHDT, CDR2 YNNKEL (reference sequence). The CDR3 contains 15 residues. V lost 1 base, J lost 2 bases, and 8 bases lay in between. This CDR3 is CASSQGGGNTGELFF. CDR3 bases: TGTGCCAGCAGCCAAGGCGGGGGCAACACCGGGGAGCTGTTTTTT.

This CDR3 reads CATSGVSTDTQYF. In DNA, the CDR3 is TGTGCCACCAGTGGTGTCAGCACAGATACGCAGTATTTT. The chain employs TRBV24-1 and TRBJ2-3; D call uncertain. The CDR3 consists of 13 residues. Germline V CDR1 and CDR2: KGHDR, SFDVKD. V was cut by 5 bases and J by 0 bases, with 5 bases left in between.